A selection of T cell receptor beta chains follows, all from one sample in a study of shared clonotypes between healthy human individuals. Clones were read by immunoSEQ multiplex PCR, and TCRdb kept only the in-frame ones, dropping some. The sample consists of around 1 million clones, less than 85% of them appearing once. The sequencing sample was made of memory CD4+ T cells sorted from blood. These receptors all come from a young man in good health. Each CDR3 is given with its conserved first and last residue. Each record gives: clone size, J gene, V gene, D gene, CDR3 DNA, CDR3 protein. A D gene is named only where the DNA matches it firmly. Clone size is shown for a subset of rows, as once, few, many or a class of expanded clone.

. TRBJ2-5 TRBV5-1 TRBD2 TGCGCCAGCAGCGGCTTGGGACGGGGGGAGCCCCAGTACTTC CASSGLGRGEPQYF
. TRBJ1-2 TRBV7-2 TRBD1 TGTACCCCGGGGCAGGGGGCTAACTATGGCTACACCTTC CTPGQGANYGYTF
. TRBJ2-1 TRBV27 TRBD2 TGTGCCAGCAGTTCCCCCCGCGGGAGCTCCTACAATGAGCAGTTCTTC CASSSPRGSSYNEQFF
. TRBJ1-2 TRBV18 TRBD1 TGTGCCAGCTCCCGGACAGGGGACCGCTATGGCTACACCTTC CASSRTGDRYGYTF
. TRBJ2-1 TRBV20-1 TRBD2 TGCAGTGCGTTTAGCGGGAATGAGCAGTTCTTC CSAFSGNEQFF
. TRBJ1-2 TRBV19 . TGTGCCAGTAGTATAGATCTGGACTATGGCTACACCTTC CASSIDLDYGYTF
. TRBJ1-2 TRBV5-6 . TGTGCCAGCAGCTTGAACAGGGACTATGGCTACACCTTC CASSLNRDYGYTF
. TRBJ2-6 TRBV11-2 . TGTGCCAGCAGCTTAGGGGCAGGGGACAACTCTGGGGCCAACGTCCTGACTTTC CASSLGAGDNSGANVLTF
. TRBJ2-5 TRBV10-3 . TGTGCCATCGGGGGGACCCAAGAGACCCAGTACTTC CAIGGTQETQYF
. TRBJ2-7 TRBV6-5 . TGTGCCAGCAGTCCCCCCAGAGGTCTCTACGAGCAGTACTTC CASSPPRGLYEQYF
once TRBJ1-5 TRBV2 TRBD1 TGTGCCAGCAGTGAAAGGGACAGCAGCCAGCCCCAGCATTTT CASSERDSSQPQHF
. TRBJ2-7 TRBV29-1 . TGCAGCGCTTCAGGCTCCTACGAGCAGTACTTC CSASGSYEQYF
many TRBJ1-2 TRBV4-2 . TGTGCCAGCAGCCAAGAGGGAGGTACCTACACCTTC CASSQEGGTYTF
few TRBJ1-3 TRBV10-3 . TGTGCCACCACCCCACAGATCTCTGGAAACACCATATATTTT CATTPQISGNTIYF
few TRBJ1-1 TRBV28 . TGTGCCAGCAGTTCGCCGGGGACCGACACTGAAGCTTTCTTT CASSSPGTDTEAFF
once TRBJ1-1 TRBV14 TRBD1 TGTGCCAGCAGCCAACTGGACAGGATGAACACTGAAGCTTTCTTT CASSQLDRMNTEAFF
few TRBJ2-1 TRBV30 TRBD2 TGTGCCTGGACGTGGGGACTAGCACCGTGGGAGCAGTTCTTC CAWTWGLAPWEQFF
. TRBJ2-7 TRBV5-6 TRBD2 TGTGCCAGCAGCACGACTAGCGGGAGAATGCAGTACTTC CASSTTSGRMQYF
. TRBJ1-3 TRBV6-6 . TGTGCCAGCAGTTATTTGGGGCAAGGAAACACCATATATTTT CASSYLGQGNTIYF
. TRBJ1-1 TRBV30 . TGTGCCTGGGACCTCGACGAATGGGAAGCTTTCTTT CAWDLDEWEAFF
. TRBJ1-2 TRBV5-6 . TGTGCCAGCAGCTTGGTAGGGTGGGATGGCTACACCTTC CASSLVGWDGYTF
few TRBJ2-3 TRBV10-3 TRBD2 TGTGCCACTACTAGCGGGGGGGCCGTTGGCACAGATACGCAGTATTTT CATTSGGAVGTDTQYF
. TRBJ1-6 TRBV6-6 . TGTGCCAGCAGTTACGATGGCGGTTCGTTTAATTCACCCCTCCACTTT CASSYDGGSFNSPLHF
. TRBJ1-2 TRBV27 . TGTGCCAGCAGTTTAAGCAGGGCAAGCTATGGCTACACCTTC CASSLSRASYGYTF
once TRBJ1-5 TRBV5-6 TRBD1 TGTGCCAGCAGCTGGGGGACAGATAGCAATCAGCCCCAGCATTTT CASSWGTDSNQPQHF
. TRBJ2-3 TRBV30 . TGTGCCTGGAGGGACCCCGGAAGGGCGGCGGGTGAAACGCAGTATTTT CAWRDPGRAAGETQYF
. TRBJ2-7 TRBV5-5 . TGTGCCAGCAGCTGGGGACTGGGAACCTACGAGCAGTACTTC CASSWGLGTYEQYF
. TRBJ2-3 TRBV4-1 . TGCGCCAGCAGCCAAGGGGGATTAGGCGCCTCAGATACGCAGTATTTT CASSQGGLGASDTQYF
. TRBJ2-1 TRBV30 TRBD2 TGTGCCTGGAAGCGGGGGAGGAGCTCCTACAATGAGCAGTTCTTC CAWKRGRSSYNEQFF
few TRBJ2-1 TRBV7-8 . TGTGCCAGCAGCTTTATTCAGCTGAGTGAGCAGTTCTTC CASSFIQLSEQFF
. TRBJ2-6 TRBV6-6 . TGTGCCAGCAGTTCCCACTACTCTGGGGCCAACGTCCTGACTTTC CASSSHYSGANVLTF
few TRBJ1-1 TRBV30 . TGTGCCTGGACCAACCAACCGGGGACTGAAGCTTTCTTT CAWTNQPGTEAFF
. TRBJ2-7 TRBV7-8 TRBD2 TGTGCCAGCAGTAGCGGGGCCCTCTACTCCTACGAGCAGTACTTC CASSSGALYSYEQYF
. TRBJ1-2 TRBV30 . TGTGCCTGGAGAAGAAGGGCAGAGACTGTTAACTATGGCTACACCTTC CAWRRRAETVNYGYTF
few TRBJ2-1 TRBV25-1 . TGTGCCAGCAGTGAAGTCGGATCCCGGGCCTACAATGAGCAGTTCTTC CASSEVGSRAYNEQFF
few TRBJ2-7 TRBV7-9 TRBD2 TGTGCCAGCAAGCGGGAGGTAAACTCCTACGAGCAGTACTTC CASKREVNSYEQYF
. TRBJ2-2 TRBV9 . TGTGCCAGCAGCGTATCAGGGAGTACCGGGGAGCTGTTTTTT CASSVSGSTGELFF
. TRBJ2-6 TRBV11-2 TRBD2 TGTGCCAGCAGCTTAAATAGCGGGATCCAGGGGGCCAACGTCCTGACTTTC CASSLNSGIQGANVLTF
. TRBJ1-6 TRBV6-5 . TGTGCCAGCAGTCGCGGGGGGATGGGGAATTCACCCCTCCACTTT CASSRGGMGNSPLHF
. TRBJ1-1 TRBV7-2 . TGTGCCAGCAGCTTAATGCAGAGCACTGAAGCTTTCTTT CASSLMQSTEAFF
. TRBJ2-1 TRBV30 . TGTGCCTGGAGTTCAGGTTTCGCCTTTGTTGAGCAGTTCTTC CAWSSGFAFVEQFF
. TRBJ1-2 TRBV19 . TGTGCCAGTAGTAGGTCGTCCACAACGAACTATGGCTACACCTTC CASSRSSTTNYGYTF
once TRBJ2-1 TRBV28 . TGTGCCAGCAGTTATCGAGACAGGAGCAATGAGCAGTTCTTC CASSYRDRSNEQFF
few TRBJ2-7 TRBV6-5 TRBD2 TGTGCCAGCAGCCCTCCGGGAGGGCCCTACGAGCAGTACTTC CASSPPGGPYEQYF
. TRBJ1-1 TRBV5-6 . TGTGCCAGCCTTTCGGCCTTCCCTGGCCTCGTGCCTTTCTTT CASLSAFPGLVPFF
. TRBJ1-2 TRBV5-1 TRBD1 TGCGCCAGCAGCTTGCAGGGGGCGGATGGCTACACCTTC CASSLQGADGYTF
. TRBJ1-4 TRBV4-1 . TGCGCCAGCAGCCAAGGGCCGAGTAATGAAAAACTGTTTTTT CASSQGPSNEKLFF